This T cell receptor beta chain derives from a study of T cell responses to AZD1222 COVID-19 vaccine (dated by TCRdb to the early 2020s). With respect to the entire study: AZD1222 recipients whose second dose came at about 4 weeks and those whose second dose came at about 12 weeks were combined into one group, since spike-specific TCR depth and breadth did not differ between the two schedules. TCR sequencing was performed for about 250 trial participants, of whom about 200 were given two doses of AZD1222 and around 26 were given two doses of MenACWY control vaccine. Trial participants were enrolled by age into subgroups of 18-55, 56-69 and 70-plus years, and roughly 160, 29 and 62 TCR-sequenced participants, respectively, were included in these subgroups.

The full study reports these points: Conclusions about previously exposed vaccinees are limited, since just a handful of AZD1222 recipients were seropositive for SARS-CoV-2 at baseline. Participants were mostly white British, with more females than males. The authors suggested clonal diversity may have been underestimated. The 56-69-year group was small, and its depth increase did not reach significance, likely because of low power. After two AZD1222 doses, spike-specific TCR breadth and depth were significantly higher than at day 0 and than in MenACWY recipients. Reportedly, close to half of the unique spike-specific TCRs recognized epitopes lying outside the regions that are mutated in the B.1.351 and B.1.1.7 variants. Because no samples from the day 14 peak response were available, repertoires could be characterized only after the peak T cell response. The vaccine-associated CD4 TCRs covered the entire spike protein, and the dominant responses fell in regions 160-218 and 743-854.

In the paper's terms, the time point label means: baseline before first vaccination. Vaccinee samples came from UK trials COV001 and COV002, including a single-blind randomized controlled phase 2/3 trial of AZD1222 (ChAdOx1 nCoV-19) in healthy adults. For TCRbeta chain sequencing, PBMC samples were collected from trial participants at day 0 and at day 28 after the second dose. The CDR3 regions of human TCRbeta chains were subjected to immunosequencing. The original pipeline was this. TCRs in the repertoires were compared against a reference library of SARS-CoV-2-specific TCRs that had been generated with the MIRA antigen-specificity platform. Breadth was defined as the fraction of unique TCRs that were SARS-CoV-2-associated, and depth was defined as the fraction of total T cells that were SARS-CoV-2-associated. Each spike-specific TCR was assigned to its reactive spike region and to a CD4 or CD8 class using the MIRA data. Log10-transformed breadth and depth values were compared by one-way ANOVA with Sidak's multiple comparisons tests. TCRdb mirrors the immuneACCESS table, restricted to in-frame sequences. Some clones are absent from its copies; in checked studies, under half trace to an unresolved V gene, and the reason for the others is unknown. From that table come the V and J calls and clone size; the DNA was used to work out D and trimming. Within this sample are over 120,000 clones, with roughly 92% of them counted one time only. The top ten constitute 1.5% to 2% of the sample.

On this clone: Its antigen is unknown. No base qualities exist here, and no much larger clone lies one base off it.

Here the sequenced sample was peripheral blood, taken on day 0 of AZD1222 vaccination. The origin of this receptor is an adult in good health.

The nucleotide sequence is given as TGCAGCGTGGTCCACAGGGCGAACACCGGGGAGCTGTTTTTT. Its translation reads: CSVVHRANTGELFF. The receptor chain draws on TRBV29-1 and TRBJ2-2, with a weak D call of TRBD1 (6 bases match). V and J are truncated by 6 bases and 0 bases respectively, leaving an intervening sequence of 11 bases. The CDR3 sequence holds 14 residues, the cysteine and phenylalanine included. Solely the CDR3 DNA is kept, with 42 bases framed from the first base. Looking up the germline V gene yields CDR1 SQVTM and CDR2 ANQGSEA.